This T cell receptor beta chain was obtained from a study of CD8+ T cells in alopecia areata. Peripheral blood samples and lesional scalp punch biopsies were obtained from alopecia areata patients. The V gene lost 5 bases and the J gene lost 7 bases, with 18 bases spanning the gap. Germline assignment: CDR1 GTSNPN and CDR2 SVGIG (reference sequence). The CDR3 totals 13 residues. As for this clone: What it recognizes is unknown.

Investigators isolated RNA and reverse transcribed it into cDNA to act as the sequencing template. The repertoire was sequenced with immunoSEQ multiplex PCR; TCRdb's copy has only in-frame clones and lacks some. The table lists 50,000 to 70,000 clones, around 40% of them singletons, with roughly half in the top ten. Broader study findings: For lesional scalp, especially alopecia totalis/universalis, clonality was higher than in normal scalp. Mice showed TCR sharing more clearly than patients did, possibly owing to HLA.

The source material was NKG2D-low CD8+ T cells sorted from blood. This chain joins TRBV30 and TRBJ2-7, with D possibly matching TRBD1 (6 bases). The receptor was isolated from a human donor with alopecia areata. Here the CDR3 reads CAWEPGHVKEQYF. In DNA form, the CDR3 reads TGTGCCTGGGAACCGGGACACGTTAAGGAGCAGTACTTC. The variable domain in full, with the rest retrieved from reference TRBV30 and TRBJ2-7, is SQTIHQWPATLVQPVGSPLSLECTVEGTSNPNLYWYRQAAGRGLQLLFYSVGIGQISSEVPQNLSASRPQDRQFILSSKKLLLSDSGFYLCAWEPGHVKEQYFGPGTRLTVT.